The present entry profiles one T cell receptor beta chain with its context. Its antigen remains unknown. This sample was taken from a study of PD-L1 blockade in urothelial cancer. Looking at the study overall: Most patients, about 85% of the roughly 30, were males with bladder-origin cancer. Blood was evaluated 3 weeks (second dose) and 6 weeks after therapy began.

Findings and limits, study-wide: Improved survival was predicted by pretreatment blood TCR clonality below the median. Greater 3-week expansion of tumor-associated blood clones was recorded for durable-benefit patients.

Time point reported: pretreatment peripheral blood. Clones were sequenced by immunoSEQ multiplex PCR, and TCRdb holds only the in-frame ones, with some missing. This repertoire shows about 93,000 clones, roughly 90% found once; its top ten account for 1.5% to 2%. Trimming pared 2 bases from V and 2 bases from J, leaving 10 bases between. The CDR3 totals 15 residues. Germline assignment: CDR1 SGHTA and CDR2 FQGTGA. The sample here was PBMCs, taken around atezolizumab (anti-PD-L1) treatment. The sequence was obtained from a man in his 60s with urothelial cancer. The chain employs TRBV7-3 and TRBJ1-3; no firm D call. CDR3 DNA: TGTGCCAGCAGCTTATCCCGGGATCCTGGAAACACCATATATTTT. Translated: CASSLSRDPGNTIYF.